Sequencing of this T cell receptor (beta chain) was carried out in a study of Graves' ophthalmopathy and Graves' hyperthyroidism. Whole-study findings and limits: Detection in blood was also observed for most expanded thyroid clonotypes above 0.001 frequency.

Turning to this clonotype: The antigen is not known. A much larger clone differs by one base, so this may be a read error.

RNA transcripts served as template for amplifying TCR beta CDR3 sequences. HTBI primers primed a first-round RT-PCR, and a second-round multiplex PCR followed. MiXCR, applied by TCRdb to the multiplex PCR reads, yields one record per CDR3 protein. The table lists some 250,000 distinct CDR3 sequences, around 45% of them singletons, with around half in the top ten. This CDR3 is 14 amino acids long. Germline loops: CDR1 SEHNR, CDR2 FQNEAQ (reference sequence). Trimming left V 1 base short and J 5 bases short, with 9 bases between. The chain carries TRBV7-9 and TRBJ1-5, with no clear D. Sequencing was done on a sample of peripheral blood. The receptor was derived from an adult man with Graves' ophthalmopathy. DNA of the CDR3: TGTGCCAGCAGCTTAGGGTCCGGGGATCAGCCCCAGCATTTT. Translating gives CASSLGSGDQPQHF. Combining the CDR3 with reference TRBV7-9 and TRBJ1-5 gives the whole variable domain DTGVSQNPRHKITKRGQNVTFRCDPISEHNRLYWYRQTLGQGPEFLTYFQNEAQLEKSRLLSDRFSAERPKGSFSTLEIQRTEQGDSAMYLCASSLGSGDQPQHFGDGTRLSIL.